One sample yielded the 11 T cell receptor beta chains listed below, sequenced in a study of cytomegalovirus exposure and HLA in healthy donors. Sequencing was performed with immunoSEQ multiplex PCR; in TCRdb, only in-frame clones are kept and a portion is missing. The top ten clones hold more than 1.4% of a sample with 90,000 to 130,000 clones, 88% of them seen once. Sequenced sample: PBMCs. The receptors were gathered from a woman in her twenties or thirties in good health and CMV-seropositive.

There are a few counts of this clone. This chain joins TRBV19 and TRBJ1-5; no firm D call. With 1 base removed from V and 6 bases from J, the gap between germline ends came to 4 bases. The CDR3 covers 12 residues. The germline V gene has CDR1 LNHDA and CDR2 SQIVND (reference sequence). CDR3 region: CASSIVRQPQHF. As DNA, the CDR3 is TGTGCCAGTAGTATAGTTCGTCAGCCCCAGCATTTT.

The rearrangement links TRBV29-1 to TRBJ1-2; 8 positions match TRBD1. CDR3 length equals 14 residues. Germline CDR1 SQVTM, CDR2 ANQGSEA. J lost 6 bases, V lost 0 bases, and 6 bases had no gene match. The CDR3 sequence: CSVEDRGRGHGYTF. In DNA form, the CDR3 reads TGCAGCGTTGAAGATCGTGGCAGGGGGCATGGCTACACCTTC.

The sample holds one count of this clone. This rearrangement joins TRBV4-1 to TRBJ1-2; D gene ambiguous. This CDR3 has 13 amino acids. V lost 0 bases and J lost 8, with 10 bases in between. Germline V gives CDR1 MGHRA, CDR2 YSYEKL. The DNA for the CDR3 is TGCGCCAGCAGCCAAGAAACACCAGAAGGCTACACCTTC. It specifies CASSQETPEGYTF.

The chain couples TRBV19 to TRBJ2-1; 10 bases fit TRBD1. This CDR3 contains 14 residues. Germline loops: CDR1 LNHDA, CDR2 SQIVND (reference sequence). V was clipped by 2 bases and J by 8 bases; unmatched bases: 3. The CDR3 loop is CASSIIGTGDEQFF. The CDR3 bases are TGTGCCAGTAGTATAATTGGGACAGGGGATGAGCAGTTCTTC.

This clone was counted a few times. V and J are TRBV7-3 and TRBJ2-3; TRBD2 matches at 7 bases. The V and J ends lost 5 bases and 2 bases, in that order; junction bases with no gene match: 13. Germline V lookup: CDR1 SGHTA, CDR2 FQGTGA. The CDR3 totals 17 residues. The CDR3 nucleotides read TGTGCCAGCAGCGAAACCCCAGCGGGGACGCACACAGATACGCAGTATTTT. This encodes CASSETPAGTHTDTQYF.

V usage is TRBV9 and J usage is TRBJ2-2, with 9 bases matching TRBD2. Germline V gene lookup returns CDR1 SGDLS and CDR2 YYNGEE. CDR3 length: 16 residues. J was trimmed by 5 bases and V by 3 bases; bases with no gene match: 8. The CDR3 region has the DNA TGTGCCAGCAGCGGCCACGGCCTAGCGGGGACCGGGGAGCTGTTTTTT. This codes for CASSGHGLAGTGELFF.

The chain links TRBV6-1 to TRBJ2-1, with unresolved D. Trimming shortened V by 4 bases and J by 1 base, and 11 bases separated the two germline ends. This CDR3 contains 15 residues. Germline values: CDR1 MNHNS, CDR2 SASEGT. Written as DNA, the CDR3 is TGTGCCAGCAGTGGCAGCGAATGGTCCTACAATGAGCAGTTCTTC. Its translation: CASSGSEWSYNEQFF.

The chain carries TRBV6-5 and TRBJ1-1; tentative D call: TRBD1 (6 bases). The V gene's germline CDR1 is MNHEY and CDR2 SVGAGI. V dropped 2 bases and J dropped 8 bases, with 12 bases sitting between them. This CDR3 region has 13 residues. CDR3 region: CASSYGGGSEAFF. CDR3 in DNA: TGTGCCAGCAGTTACGGCGGGGGCTCAGAAGCTTTCTTT.

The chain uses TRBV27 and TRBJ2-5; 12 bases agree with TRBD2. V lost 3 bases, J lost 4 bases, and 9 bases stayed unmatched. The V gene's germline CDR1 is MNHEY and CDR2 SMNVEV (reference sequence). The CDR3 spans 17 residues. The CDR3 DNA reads TGTGCCAGCAGTTTGGGGGCCCCGGGACTAGCGGGAGAGACCCAGTACTTC. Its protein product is CASSLGAPGLAGETQYF.

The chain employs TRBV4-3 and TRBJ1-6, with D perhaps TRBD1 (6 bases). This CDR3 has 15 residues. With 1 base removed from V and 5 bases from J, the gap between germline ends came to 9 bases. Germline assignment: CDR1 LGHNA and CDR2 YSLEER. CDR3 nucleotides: TGCGCCAGCAGCCAAGGGGCAGGGGATAATTCACCCCTCCACTTT. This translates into CASSQGAGDNSPLHF.

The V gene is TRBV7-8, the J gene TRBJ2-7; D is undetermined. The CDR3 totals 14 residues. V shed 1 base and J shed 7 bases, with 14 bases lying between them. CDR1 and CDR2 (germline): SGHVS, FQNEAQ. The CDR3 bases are TGTGCCAGCAGCTTAGTAACCTACTCGGAGGAGCAGTACTTC. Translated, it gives CASSLVTYSEEQYF.